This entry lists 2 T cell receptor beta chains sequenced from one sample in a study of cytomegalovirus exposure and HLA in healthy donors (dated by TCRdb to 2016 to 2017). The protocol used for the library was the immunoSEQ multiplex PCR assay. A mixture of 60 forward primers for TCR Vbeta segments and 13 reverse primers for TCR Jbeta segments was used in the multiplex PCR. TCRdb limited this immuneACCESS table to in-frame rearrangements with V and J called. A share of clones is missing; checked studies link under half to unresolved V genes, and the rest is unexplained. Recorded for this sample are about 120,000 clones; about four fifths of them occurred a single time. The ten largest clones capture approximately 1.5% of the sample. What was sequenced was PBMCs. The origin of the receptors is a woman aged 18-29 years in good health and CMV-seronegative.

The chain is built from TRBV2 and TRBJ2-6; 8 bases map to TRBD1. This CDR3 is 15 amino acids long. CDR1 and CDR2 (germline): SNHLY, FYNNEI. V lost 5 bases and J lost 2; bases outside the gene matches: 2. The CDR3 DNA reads TGTGCCAGCAGTCCACAGGGGGCTGGGGCCAACGTCCTGACTTTC. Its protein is CASSPQGAGANVLTF.

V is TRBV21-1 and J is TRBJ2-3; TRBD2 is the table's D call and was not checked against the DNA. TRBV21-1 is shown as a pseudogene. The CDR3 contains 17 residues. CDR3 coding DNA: TGTGCCAGCAACCCTGATGTCCACAGCGGGAGCACAGATACGCAGTATTTT. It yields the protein CASNPDVHSGSTDTQYF.